Below are 21 T cell receptor beta chains sequenced from a single sample in a study of T cells in Graves' hyperthyroidism and ophthalmopathy. RNA transcripts yielded amplified TCR beta CDR3 regions. HTBI primers were used for first-round RT-PCR of the TCR CDR3. TCRdb independently ran MiXCR on the multiplex PCR reads; one entry per CDR3 protein. The profile shows about 250,000 distinct CDR3 sequences, more than 20% of them singletons. The sample taken for sequencing was blood. The receptors derive from a woman in her forties with Graves' ophthalmopathy.

This clonotype was found many times. The chain uses TRBV11-2 and TRBJ2-5, with 12 bases matching TRBD1. Germline V gives CDR1 SGHAT, CDR2 FQNNGV. The V segment lost 4 bases and the J segment 5 bases; nucleotides outside the gene matches: 5. The CDR3 contains 15 residues. The CDR3 protein is CASSWGTGGVETQYF. CDR3 bases: TGTGCCAGCAGCTGGGGGACAGGGGGCGTGGAGACCCAGTACTTC.

This clonotype was counted ten times or more. The chain carries TRBV11-2 and TRBJ2-7; 8 bases match TRBD2. Germline V gene sequence: CDR1 SGHAT, CDR2 FQNNGV. The CDR3 length is 14 residues. J was trimmed by 1 base and V by 5 bases; bases with no gene match: 4. CDR3 sequence reads: CASSARGDSYEQYF. CDR3 bases: TGTGCCAGCAGCGCGCGGGGGGATTCCTACGAGCAGTACTTC.

This clonotype has ten or more counts. The chain recombines TRBV27 with TRBJ2-5, with D possibly being TRBD1 or TRBD2 (5 bases each). The V end lost 3 bases, the J end lost 4 bases, and 9 bases lay between the germline ends. CDR1 MNHEY and CDR2 SMNVEV come from the germline V gene (reference sequence). The CDR3 loop spans 13 amino acids. CDR3 sequence: CASSFMRGETQYF. For the CDR3, the DNA is TGTGCCAGCAGTTTCATGAGGGGAGAGACCCAGTACTTC.

This clonotype was seen repeatedly, ten times or more. This sequence joins TRBV20-1 and TRBJ2-7; 7 bases are shared with TRBD1. In germline, CDR1 is DFQATT, CDR2 SNEGSKA (reference sequence). The length of the CDR3 is 13 residues. V was pared by 0 bases and J by 6 bases, with 5 bases of the junction left unmatched. This CDR3 is CSARDLNRGEQYF. CDR3 in DNA: TGCAGTGCTAGAGATCTGAACAGGGGCGAGCAGTACTTC.

This clonotype came up many times. The chain is built from TRBV27 and TRBJ1-2, with D possibly being TRBD1 (6 bases). V lost 3 bases to trimming and J lost 2 bases, with 13 bases between them. CDR1 and CDR2 from the germline V gene are MNHEY and SMNVEV (reference sequence). This CDR3 comprises 15 residues. The CDR3 reads CASSLSRGDNYGYTF. The CDR3, as DNA: TGTGCCAGCAGTTTGTCTAGGGGGGACAACTATGGCTACACCTTC.

This clonotype was seen repeatedly, ten times or more. The rearrangement links TRBV12-3 or TRBV12-4 to TRBJ2-3, with TRBD1 matching 8 bases. V shed 5 bases and J 6 bases; nucleotides not matched to a gene: 10. There are 15 residues in the CDR3. CDR3 DNA sequence: TGTGCCAGCAGTCCCCGGACAGGGACAGCCGATACGCAGTATTTT. Translated: CASSPRTGTADTQYF.

This chain joins TRBV12-3 or TRBV12-4 and TRBJ1-1; unclear D gene. V was cut by 6 bases and J by 0 bases, with 8 bases left in between. This CDR3 has 13 amino acids. CDR3 protein: CASSPFVNTEAFF. CDR3 DNA: TGTGCCAGCAGCCCGTTTGTGAACACTGAAGCTTTCTTT.

This clonotype was counted ten times or more. The chain employs TRBV5-1 and TRBJ2-5; TRBD2 matches 12 bases. This CDR3 is built from 16 residues. V was pared by 5 bases and J by 2 bases, with 7 bases of the junction left unmatched. From germline, CDR1 is SGHRS and CDR2 YFSETQ. CDR3 region: CASSPGLAGRQETQYF. For the CDR3, the DNA is TGCGCCAGCAGTCCAGGACTAGCGGGAAGGCAAGAGACCCAGTACTTC. Supplemented by reference TRBV5-1 and TRBJ2-5, the full variable domain reads KAGVTQTPRYLIKTRGQQVTLSCSPISGHRSVSWYQQTPGQGLQFLFEYFSETQRNKGNFPGRFSGRQFSNSRSEMNVSTLELGDSALYLCASSPGLAGRQETQYFGPGTRLLVL.

This clonotype has a count of ten or more. The chain has TRBV11-2 and TRBJ1-1; D gene uncertain. This CDR3 has 13 residues. The germline V and J ends were trimmed by 0 bases and 6 bases, with 8 bases remaining between them. From germline, CDR1 is SGHAT and CDR2 FQNNGV. CDR3 bases: TGTGCCAGCAGCTTAGAAGTTACATCTGAAGCTTTCTTT. It codes for CASSLEVTSEAFF.

V is TRBV7-8 and J is TRBJ2-7; 11 bases are shared with TRBD2. Germline CDR1 SGHVS, CDR2 FQNEAQ. Trimming cost V 6 bases and J 5 bases; bases outside gene matches: 12. The CDR3 sequence is 16 residues long. In DNA form, the CDR3 reads TGTGCCAGCAGTGGGGTAGCGGGAGGGCGGCGCCACGAGCAGTACTTC. This sequence encodes CASSGVAGGRRHEQYF.

This clonotype was detected ten times or more. This chain uses TRBV4-1 with TRBJ2-2, with D hard to call. Germline values: CDR1 MGHRA, CDR2 YSYEKL. Trimming removed 0 bases at V and 6 bases at J, with 17 bases between. The CDR3 consists of 17 residues. For the CDR3, the DNA is TGCGCCAGCAGCCAAGAGAACATTCTCGTAATACCCGGGGAGCTGTTTTTT. It codes for CASSQENILVIPGELFF.

The chain links TRBV2 to TRBJ2-5, with a tentative D call TRBD2 (6 bases). The CDR3 is 15 amino acids. Germline V gene sequence: CDR1 SNHLY, CDR2 FYNNEI. V lost 6 bases, J lost 2 bases, and 16 bases lay in between. CDR3 amino acids: CASRGPGVGQETQYF. As DNA, the CDR3 is TGTGCCAGCAGGGGGCCGGGAGTTGGGCAAGAGACCCAGTACTTC.

In this sample, this clonotype turned up many times. The chain has TRBV6-5 and TRBJ2-5, with D possibly called TRBD1 or TRBD2 (5 bases each). V was clipped by 3 bases and J by 2 bases, with 10 bases between them. The CDR3 spans 14 residues. CDR1 is MNHEY, CDR2 SVGAGI, per germline. DNA of the CDR3: TGTGCCAGCAGTTATGGCAGGGAGCAAGAGACCCAGTACTTC. As protein: CASSYGREQETQYF.

This clonotype was counted ten times or more. The CDR3, as DNA: TGTGCCAGCAGCCAACCCGGACTCAGGGCTGAAGCTTTCTTT. It encodes CASSQPGLRAEAFF. The gene calls are TRBV11-2 and TRBJ1-1, with a weak D call TRBD1 (5 bases). The CDR3 has 14 residues. V gave up 5 bases and J gave up 6 bases, with 16 bases separating them. The germline gives CDR1 SGHAT, CDR2 FQNNGV.

This clonotype was counted at least ten times. The genes are TRBV28 and TRBJ1-2; perhaps TRBD1 as D (6 bases). This CDR3 contains 14 residues. Deletions cut 1 base from V and 4 bases from J, with 10 bases between. Germline V gives CDR1 MDHEN, CDR2 SYDVKM. Written as DNA, the CDR3 is TGTGCCAGCAGTTTATTGGGCAGGGGCTATGGCTACACCTTC. Translating gives CASSLLGRGYGYTF.

This clonotype was detected many times. The rearrangement uses TRBV5-5 and TRBJ2-4, with D possibly matching TRBD1 (6 bases). The CDR3 length is 14 residues. The V gene's germline CDR1 is SGHKS and CDR2 YYEKEE (reference sequence). The V and J ends lost 4 bases and 3 bases respectively, with 11 bases between them. CDR3 sequence reads: CASSAYRDKNIQYF. DNA for the CDR3: TGTGCCAGCAGCGCCTACAGGGACAAAAACATTCAGTACTTC.

This clonotype was seen once. CDR3 loop: CASSLRTNTQETQYF. The CDR3 DNA is TGTGCCAGCAGCCTTCGTACCAACACCCAAGAGACCCAGTACTTC. The V gene is TRBV3-1, the J gene TRBJ2-5; D not certain. This CDR3 is built from 15 residues. Germline-derived CDR1 and CDR2 are LGHDT and YNNKEL (reference sequence). Trimming removed 4 bases at V and 1 base at J, with 13 bases between.

This clonotype was observed at least ten times. The V call is TRBV28, the J call TRBJ2-2; 7 positions agree with TRBD2. J was trimmed by 4 bases and V by 3 bases; bases with no gene match: 11. The CDR3 length is 17 residues. Germline V gives CDR1 MDHEN, CDR2 SYDVKM. Here the CDR3 reads CASSFARGGRVTGELFF. In nucleotides, the CDR3 is TGTGCCAGCAGTTTCGCTCGCGGGGGTCGGGTCACCGGGGAGCTGTTTTTT. Looking up the rest from reference TRBV28 and TRBJ2-2 gives the full variable domain: DVKVTQSSRYLVKRTGEKVFLECVQDMDHENMFWYRQDPGLGLRLIYFSYDVKMKEKGDIPEGYSVSREKKERFSLILESASTNQTSMYLCASSFARGGRVTGELFFGEGSRLTVL.

In its sample, this clonotype was seen a few times. The chain recombines TRBV11-2 with TRBJ2-7, with D possibly being TRBD1 or TRBD2 (5 bases each). The CDR3 is 18 amino acids. V lost 0 bases, J lost 2 bases, and 20 bases lay in between. Germline CDR1 and CDR2: SGHAT and FQNNGV. The CDR3 spells CASSLDAWGSGATYEQYF. CDR3 sequence (DNA): TGTGCCAGCAGCTTAGATGCTTGGGGGAGCGGAGCAACCTACGAGCAGTACTTC.

There are many counts of this clonotype. The chain has TRBV20-1 and TRBJ2-7; unclear D gene. The CDR3 is 11 residues long. The germline V gene encodes CDR1 DFQATT and CDR2 SNEGSKA (reference sequence). V dropped 6 bases and J dropped 3 bases, with 9 bases sitting between them. CDR3: CSARLVYEQYF. The CDR3 coding sequence is TGCAGTGCGAGACTTGTCTACGAGCAGTACTTC.

This clonotype was recorded a few times. V is TRBV15 and J is TRBJ2-5, with 7 nucleotides matching TRBD1. Looked up from germline, CDR1 is LNHNV and CDR2 is YYDKDF (reference sequence). The CDR3 is 13 residues long. The trim removed 4 bases at V and 7 bases at J, leaving 6 bases unmatched. The chain's CDR3 is CATSTDRVGTQYF. The CDR3 DNA is TGTGCCACCAGCACCGACAGGGTGGGGACCCAGTACTTC.